These 2 T cell receptor beta chains came from one sample sequenced in a study of shared T cell receptors in the human thymus (dated by TCRdb to the early 2020s). Library creation used the immunoSEQ multiplex PCR assay. TCRdb carries this immuneACCESS record with in-frame sequences only. Its versions omit some clonotypes, under half of them owing to an unresolved V gene in the studies checked, with the rest unexplained. The sample table lists about 500,000 clones, approximately 80% of them with a count of one. The ten top clones hold 0.01% to 0.015% of the sample. These data were likewise used in another study, on human thymus T cells.

Sequenced material: thymocytes. The receptors stem from a boy in the first two years of life with a congenital heart defect. Donor details come from another sample of the same person, matched by shared clones.

The CDR3 coding sequence is TGCGCCAGCAGCCCCCTAGCGGGAGCTTCCTACGAGCAGTACTTC. The encoded protein is CASSPLAGASYEQYF. The chain combines TRBV4-1 with TRBJ2-7; TRBD2 matches at 10 bases. Trimming took 4 bases from V and 1 from J; bases not matched to a gene: 4. From germline, CDR1 is MGHRA and CDR2 YSYEKL. The CDR3 loop spans 15 amino acids.

V and J are TRBV7-2 and TRBJ2-6; a possible D gene is TRBD1 (5 bases). Trimming stripped 2 bases from V and 0 bases from J, with 17 bases between. The germline V gene has CDR1 SGHTA and CDR2 FQGNSA. The CDR3 extends over 19 amino acids. CDR3 protein: CASSLRAGKGFSGANVLTF. CDR3 nucleotides: TGTGCCAGCAGCTTAAGGGCAGGGAAGGGTTTCTCTGGGGCCAACGTCCTGACTTTC.